These 14 T cell receptor beta chains originate from one sample sequenced in a study of blood T cell repertoires in COVID-19. Clones were read by immunoSEQ multiplex PCR, and TCRdb kept only the in-frame ones, dropping some. The sample contains some 300,000 clones, 70% to 90% of which appear only once. The sample consisted of PBMCs or T cells enriched from blood (not recorded which). The source is a man aged 25 to 40 who had recovered from COVID-19.

The chain uses TRBV30 and TRBJ1-3; D perhaps matches TRBD1 (5 bases). The CDR3 spans 16 residues. V dropped 5 bases and J dropped 0 bases, with 17 bases sitting between them. CDR1 GTSNPN and CDR2 SVGIG come from the germline V gene (reference sequence). The CDR3 region has the DNA TGTGCCTGGGTTATGGGTGGGGGGTACTCTGGAAACACCATATATTTT. This codes for CAWVMGGGYSGNTIYF.

The chain joins TRBV19 to TRBJ1-5; D is perhaps TRBD1 (5 bases). The CDR3 spans 14 residues. Germline CDR1 is LNHDA and CDR2 is SQIVND (reference sequence). V was cut by 4 bases and J by 3 bases, with 10 bases left in between. The CDR3 DNA is TGTGCCAGTAGTACCCAGGGATACAATCAGCCCCAGCATTTT. Translation: CASSTQGYNQPQHF.

The CDR3 DNA reads as TGTGCCAGCAGCCAGGGACTAGCGGGAGTCGCCGGGGAGCTGTTTTTT. It specifies CASSQGLAGVAGELFF. The chain is built from TRBV3-1 (or the pseudogene TRBV3-2) and TRBJ2-2; 14 nucleotides align to TRBD2. This CDR3 has 16 residues. From germline, CDR1 is LGHDT and CDR2 YNNKEL (reference sequence). The trim removed 3 bases at V and 6 bases at J, leaving 3 bases unmatched.

V and J are TRBV19 and TRBJ1-2; 9 bases fit TRBD1. The CDR3 runs 14 residues. V lost 6 bases to trimming and J lost 2 bases; unmatched junction nucleotides: 4. Looked up from germline, CDR1 is LNHDA and CDR2 is SQIVND (reference sequence). CDR3 region: CASSRDRANYGYTF. CDR3 DNA sequence: TGTGCCAGTAGCCGGGACAGGGCAAACTATGGCTACACCTTC.

The chain joins TRBV13 to TRBJ2-1; 12 bases align to TRBD2. The CDR3 has 19 residues. V gave up 5 bases and J gave up 1 base; unmatched junction bases: 12. Germline-derived CDR1 and CDR2 are PRHDT and FYEKMQ (reference sequence). As DNA, the CDR3 is TGTGCCAGCAGCCCCGGTTGGCTAGCGGGGGGGTCATCCTACAATGAGCAGTTCTTC. Protein product: CASSPGWLAGGSSYNEQFF.

The V and J genes are TRBV30 and TRBJ1-1; 7 positions match TRBD1. The V gene end was trimmed by 1 base and the J gene end by 5 bases; junction bases not matched to a gene: 4. This CDR3 spans 13 amino acids. Germline V gene lookup returns CDR1 GTSNPN and CDR2 SVGIG (reference sequence). The CDR3: CAWSGQGKTEAFF. DNA for the CDR3: TGTGCCTGGAGTGGACAGGGAAAGACTGAAGCTTTCTTT.

This chain links TRBV28 with TRBJ1-2; the match to TRBD1 covers 8 bases. CDR3 size: 14 residues. Germline V lookup: CDR1 MDHEN, CDR2 SYDVKM. J gave up 3 bases and V 4 bases, and 4 bases lay outside the gene matches. CDR3 loop: CASSSRQGYYGYTF. DNA for the CDR3: TGTGCCAGCAGTTCTAGACAGGGGTACTATGGCTACACCTTC.

The V gene is TRBV27, the J gene TRBJ1-3; maybe TRBD1 (6 bases). CDR1 is MNHEY, CDR2 SMNVEV, per germline (reference sequence). V was trimmed by 4 bases and J by 7 bases, leaving 11 bases between them. This CDR3 is 13 amino acids long. The CDR3 reads CASSSLGGNTIYF. The CDR3 DNA follows: TGTGCCAGCAGTTCTCTAGGGGGTAACACCATATATTTT.

The V and J genes are TRBV9 and TRBJ2-3; 8 nucleotides line up with TRBD2. This CDR3 is 13 amino acids long. V lost 3 bases to trimming and J lost 4 bases; unmatched junction nucleotides: 1. Germline assignment: CDR1 SGDLS and CDR2 YYNGEE. In DNA, the CDR3 is TGTGCCAGCAGCGCGACTAGCGCAGATACGCAGTATTTT. Protein sequence: CASSATSADTQYF.

V usage is TRBV7-2 and J usage is TRBJ2-4, with 7 bases matching TRBD2. V lost 3 bases, J lost 9 bases, and 8 bases stayed unmatched. Germline assignment: CDR1 SGHTA and CDR2 FQGNSA. The CDR3 is made up of 14 amino acids. The CDR3 DNA reads as TGTGCCAGCAGCTTCACTAGGGGCGGGGGCATTCAGTACTTC. Translated: CASSFTRGGGIQYF.

This sequence joins TRBV24-1 and TRBJ1-2; TRBD1 aligns across 9 bases. The CDR3 loop spans 14 amino acids. V shed 5 bases and J 4 bases; nucleotides not matched to a gene: 4. Germline V lookup: CDR1 KGHDR, CDR2 SFDVKD. CDR3 nucleotides: TGTGCCACCAGTGGCTCGACAGGGGGCTATGGCTACACCTTC. Its translation is CATSGSTGGYGYTF.

The chain links TRBV5-1 to TRBJ1-1; 8 positions match TRBD1. This CDR3 spans 14 amino acids. Germline CDR1 SGHRS, CDR2 YFSETQ. The V segment lost 2 bases and the J segment 5 bases; nucleotides outside the gene matches: 5. CDR3 residues: CASSLGQGATEAFF. The DNA of the CDR3 is TGCGCCAGCAGCTTAGGGCAGGGGGCTACTGAAGCTTTCTTT.

The chain couples TRBV6-1 to TRBJ1-1; no clear D gene. The CDR3 loop spans 14 amino acids. Germline V gene lookup returns CDR1 MNHNS and CDR2 SASEGT. Trimming left V 1 base short and J 0 bases short, with 6 bases between. The CDR3, as DNA: TGTGCCAGCAGTGAAGAACACATGAACACTGAAGCTTTCTTT. Its protein is CASSEEHMNTEAFF.

The CDR3, as DNA: TGTGCCAGCAGTCCCATGACAGGGAACACCGGGGAGCTGTTTTTT. Translated, it gives CASSPMTGNTGELFF. The chain is built from TRBV28 and TRBJ2-2; the D gene is possibly TRBD1 (6 bases). This CDR3 has 15 residues. Germline V gene lookup returns CDR1 MDHEN and CDR2 SYDVKM. Trimming stripped 5 bases from V and 1 base from J, with 11 bases between.